This TCR beta chain was found in a study of cytomegalovirus exposure and HLA in healthy donors. CDR1 is SGHNT and CDR2 is YYREEE in the germline V gene (reference sequence). The CDR3 length is 15 residues. V was shortened by 0 bases and J by 6 bases, with 13 bases between the two germline ends. PCR primers comprised 60 Vbeta and 13 Jbeta primers. TCRdb's copy holds only in-frame clones and misses some; the assay was immunoSEQ multiplex PCR. The data show 100,000 to 150,000 clones, approximately 80% seen once. Sample: PBMCs. The V call is TRBV5-4, the J call TRBJ1-5; unclear D gene. The sequence came from a boy younger than 10 in good health and CMV-seronegative. The CDR3 nucleotides are TGTGCCAGCAGCTTGGGAGGTGGCAGTCCTCAGCCCCAGCATTTT. It specifies CASSLGGGSPQPQHF.